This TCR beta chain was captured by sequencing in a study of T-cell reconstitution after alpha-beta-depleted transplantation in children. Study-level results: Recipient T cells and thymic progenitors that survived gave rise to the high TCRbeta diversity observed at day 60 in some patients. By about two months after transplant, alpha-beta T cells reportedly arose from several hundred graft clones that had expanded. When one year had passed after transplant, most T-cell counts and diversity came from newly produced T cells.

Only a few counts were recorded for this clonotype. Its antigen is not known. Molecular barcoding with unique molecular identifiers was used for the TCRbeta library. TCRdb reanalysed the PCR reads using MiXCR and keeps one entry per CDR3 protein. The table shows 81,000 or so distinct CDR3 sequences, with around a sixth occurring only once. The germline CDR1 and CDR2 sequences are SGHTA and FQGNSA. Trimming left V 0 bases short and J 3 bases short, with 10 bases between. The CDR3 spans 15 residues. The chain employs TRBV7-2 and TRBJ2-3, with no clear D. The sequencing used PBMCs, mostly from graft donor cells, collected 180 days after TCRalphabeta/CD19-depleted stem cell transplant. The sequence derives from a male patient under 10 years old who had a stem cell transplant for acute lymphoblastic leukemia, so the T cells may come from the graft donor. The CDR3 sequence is CASSLARLWTDTQYF. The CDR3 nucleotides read TGTGCCAGCAGCTTAGCCCGGCTATGGACAGATACGCAGTATTTT.